The TCR beta chain described here comes from a study of control samples from healthy donors and cancer patients. Assay: immunoSEQ multiplex PCR; the TCRdb copy retains only in-frame clones and omits some. The sample has under 300,000 clones; approximately 80% are singletons. The CDR3 is 16 amino acids. Deletions cut 0 bases from V and 4 bases from J, with 15 bases between. From germline, CDR1 is ENHRY and CDR2 SYGVKD. Source material: PBMCs. This clonotype originated in a woman in her sixties or seventies with lung cancer. The chain combines TRBV10-3 with TRBJ2-5, with D perhaps matching TRBD1 (6 bases). The CDR3 DNA follows: TGTGCCATCAGTGAGTCTTGGACAGCGGTCGGAGAGACCCAGTACTTC. Translating it yields CAISESWTAVGETQYF.